This T cell receptor beta chain was identified during a study of graft-versus-host responses after intestinal transplantation. Study at large: Transplant types were multivisceral, liver-intestinal, or isolated intestinal. Anti-thymocyte globulin served as induction for all recipients, who then took tacrolimus and steroids for two to three years.

V dropped 4 bases and J dropped 10 bases, with 8 bases sitting between them. The CDR3 is 11 residues long. Germline values: CDR1 SGHTA, CDR2 FQGNSA. Clones were read by immunoSEQ multiplex PCR, and TCRdb kept only the in-frame ones, dropping some. The sample lists around 9,500 clones, 88% occurring once. The TCR comes from a human patient who received an intestinal transplant, so some T cells may come from the graft donor. The sample in question was PBMCs, obtained more than 230 days after intestinal transplant. The rearrangement joins TRBV7-2 to TRBJ2-1, with D uncertain. The CDR3 here is CASSSRPEQFF. Here the CDR3 DNA reads TGTGCCAGCAGCTCCCGACCGGAGCAGTTCTTC.